This is a list of T cell receptor beta chains from one sample in a study of blood T cell repertoires in COVID-19. Sequencing used immunoSEQ multiplex PCR; TCRdb keeps in-frame clones, though not all of them. The sample consists of 65,000 to 80,000 clones, roughly 90% of them appearing once. The sequenced material came from peripheral blood. These receptors came from a man aged 65 to 85 with active or convalescent COVID-19. Both conserved end residues are trimmed from each CDR3. The D gene is left open where the match is weak. Clone size is shown for a subset of rows, as once, few, many or a class of expanded clone.

CDR3 protein	D gene	clone size	V gene
ASSTRGRNVGELF	TRBD1	NA	TRBV6-5
ASSLGTLGGTSGDEQY	TRBD2	NA	TRBV11-3
ASSLTGNNEKLF	NA	NA	TRBV5-4
ASSLSSGNTDTQY	TRBD2	NA	TRBV7-9
ASSLDGGITDTQY	NA	NA	TRBV7-9
ASSFQGEIGYT	TRBD1	NA	TRBV5-5
ASSFRTGSTDTQY	TRBD1	once	TRBV28
AWSERGVTYNEQF	NA	NA	TRBV30
ASNLGDPSDDEQY	NA	NA	TRBV11-2
ASSLAGRVNGYT	NA	NA	TRBV11-2
ASSPHIDSQETQY	NA	NA	TRBV9
ASSLSGGGTEAF	NA	NA	TRBV5-1
ASSGGQGLAKNIQY	TRBD1	NA	TRBV5-4
ASSHSLAGGPGHSTGELF	TRBD2	NA	TRBV3-1/TRBV3-2
ASSPRTGGSYNEQF	TRBD1	NA	TRBV5-1